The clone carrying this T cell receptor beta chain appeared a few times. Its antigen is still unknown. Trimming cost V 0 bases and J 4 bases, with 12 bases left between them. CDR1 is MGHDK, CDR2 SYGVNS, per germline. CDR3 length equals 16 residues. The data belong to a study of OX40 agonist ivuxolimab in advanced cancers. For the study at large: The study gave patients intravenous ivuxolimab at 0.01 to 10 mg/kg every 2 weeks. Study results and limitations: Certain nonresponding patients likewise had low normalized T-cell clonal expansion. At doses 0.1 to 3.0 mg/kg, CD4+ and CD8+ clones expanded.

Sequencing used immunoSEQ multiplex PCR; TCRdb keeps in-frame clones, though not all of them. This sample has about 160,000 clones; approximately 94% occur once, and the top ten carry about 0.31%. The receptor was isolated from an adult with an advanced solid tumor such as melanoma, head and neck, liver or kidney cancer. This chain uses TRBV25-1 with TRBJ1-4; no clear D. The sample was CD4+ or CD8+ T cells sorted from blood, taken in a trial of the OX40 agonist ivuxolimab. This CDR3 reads CASSEYSAGYNEKLFF. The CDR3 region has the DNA TGTGCCAGCAGTGAATATAGTGCAGGCTATAATGAAAAACTGTTTTTT.